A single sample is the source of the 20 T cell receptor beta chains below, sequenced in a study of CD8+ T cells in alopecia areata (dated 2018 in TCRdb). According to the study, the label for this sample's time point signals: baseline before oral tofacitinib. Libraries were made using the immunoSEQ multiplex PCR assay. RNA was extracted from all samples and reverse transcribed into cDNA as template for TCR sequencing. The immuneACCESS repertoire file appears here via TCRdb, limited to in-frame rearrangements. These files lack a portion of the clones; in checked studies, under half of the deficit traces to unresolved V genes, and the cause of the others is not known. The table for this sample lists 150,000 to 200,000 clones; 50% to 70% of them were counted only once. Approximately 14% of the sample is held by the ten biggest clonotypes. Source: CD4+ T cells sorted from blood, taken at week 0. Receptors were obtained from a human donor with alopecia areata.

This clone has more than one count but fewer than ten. The CDR3 coding sequence is TGTGCCAGCTCACAAGGCGTCTACGAGCAGTACTTC. Amino acids: CASSQGVYEQYF. The V call is TRBV18, the J call TRBJ2-7; D is ambiguous. Germline CDR1 reads KGHSH; CDR2 reads LQKENI. The CDR3 runs 12 residues. Trimming took off 4 bases at V and 3 bases at J, with 7 bases between the two ends.

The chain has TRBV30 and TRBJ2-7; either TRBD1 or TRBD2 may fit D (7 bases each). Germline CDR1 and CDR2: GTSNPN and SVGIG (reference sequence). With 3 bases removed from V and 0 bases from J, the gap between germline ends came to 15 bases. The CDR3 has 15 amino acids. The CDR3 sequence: CAWRARGGSSYEQYF. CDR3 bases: TGTGCCTGGAGGGCCAGGGGGGGGAGCTCCTACGAGCAGTACTTC.

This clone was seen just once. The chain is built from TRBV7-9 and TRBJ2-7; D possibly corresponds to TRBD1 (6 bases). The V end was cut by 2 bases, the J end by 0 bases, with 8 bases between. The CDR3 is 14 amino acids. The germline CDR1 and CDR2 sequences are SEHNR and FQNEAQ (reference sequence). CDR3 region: CASSLTGNSYEQYF. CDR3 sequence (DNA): TGTGCCAGCAGCTTAACAGGGAACTCCTACGAGCAGTACTTC.

CDR3 in amino acids: CASRTGGINSPLHF. Here the CDR3 DNA reads TGTGCCTCGCGGACAGGGGGAATTAATTCACCCCTCCACTTT. The J gene is TRBJ1-6, the V gene TRBV10-3; 10 bases map to TRBD1. Unmatched junction bases numbered 7, after V lost 11 bases and J lost 6 bases. The CDR3 is made up of 14 amino acids. Looked up from germline, CDR1 is ENHRY and CDR2 is SYGVKD.

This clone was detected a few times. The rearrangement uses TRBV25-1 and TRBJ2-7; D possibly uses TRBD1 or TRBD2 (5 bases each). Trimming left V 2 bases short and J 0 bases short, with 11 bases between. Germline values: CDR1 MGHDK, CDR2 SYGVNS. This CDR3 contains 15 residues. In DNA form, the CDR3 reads TGTGCCAGCAGTGAAATGGGGGTGAGCTCCTACGAGCAGTACTTC. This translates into CASSEMGVSSYEQYF.

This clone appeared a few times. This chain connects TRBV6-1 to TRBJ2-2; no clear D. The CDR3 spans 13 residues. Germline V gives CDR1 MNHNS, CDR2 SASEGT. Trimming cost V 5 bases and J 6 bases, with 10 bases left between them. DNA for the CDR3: TGTGCCAGCAGTTTCTTGGGGTCCGGGGAGCTGTTTTTT. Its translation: CASSFLGSGELFF.

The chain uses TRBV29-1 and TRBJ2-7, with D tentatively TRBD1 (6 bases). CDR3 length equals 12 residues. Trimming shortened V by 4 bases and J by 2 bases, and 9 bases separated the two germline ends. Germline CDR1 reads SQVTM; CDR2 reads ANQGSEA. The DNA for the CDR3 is TGCAGCGTTGGACAGGACGCCTACGAGCAGTACTTC. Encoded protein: CSVGQDAYEQYF.

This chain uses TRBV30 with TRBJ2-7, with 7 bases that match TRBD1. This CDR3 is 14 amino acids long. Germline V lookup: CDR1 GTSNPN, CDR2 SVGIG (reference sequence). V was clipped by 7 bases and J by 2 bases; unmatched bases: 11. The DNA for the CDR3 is TGTGCCTATCGACCACTGACAGGGACCTACGAGCAGTACTTC. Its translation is CAYRPLTGTYEQYF.

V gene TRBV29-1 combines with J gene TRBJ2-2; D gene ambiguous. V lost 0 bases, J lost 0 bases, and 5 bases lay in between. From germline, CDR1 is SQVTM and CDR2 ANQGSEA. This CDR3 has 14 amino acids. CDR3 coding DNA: TGCAGCGTTGAAGACAGTCCGAACACCGGGGAGCTGTTTTTT. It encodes CSVEDSPNTGELFF.

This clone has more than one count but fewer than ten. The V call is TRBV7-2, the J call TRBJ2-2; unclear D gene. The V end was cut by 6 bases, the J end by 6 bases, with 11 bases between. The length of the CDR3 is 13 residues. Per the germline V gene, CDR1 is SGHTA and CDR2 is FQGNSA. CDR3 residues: CASSLIKAGELFF. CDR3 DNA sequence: TGTGCCAGCAGTCTGATCAAGGCCGGGGAGCTGTTTTTT.

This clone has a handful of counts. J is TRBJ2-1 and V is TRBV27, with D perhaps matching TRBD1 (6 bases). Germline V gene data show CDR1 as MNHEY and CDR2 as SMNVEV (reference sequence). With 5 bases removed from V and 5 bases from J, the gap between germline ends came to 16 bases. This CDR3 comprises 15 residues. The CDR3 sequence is CASSGSGTRNNEQFF. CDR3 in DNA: TGTGCCAGCAGTGGATCCGGGACACGGAACAATGAGCAGTTCTTC.

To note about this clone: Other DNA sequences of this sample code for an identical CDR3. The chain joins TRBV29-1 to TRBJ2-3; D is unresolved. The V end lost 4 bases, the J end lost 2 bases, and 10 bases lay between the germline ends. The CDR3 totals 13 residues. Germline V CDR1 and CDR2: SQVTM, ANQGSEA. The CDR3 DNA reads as TGCAGCGTTGTGGGAAGATACACAGATACGCAGTATTTT. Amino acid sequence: CSVVGRYTDTQYF.

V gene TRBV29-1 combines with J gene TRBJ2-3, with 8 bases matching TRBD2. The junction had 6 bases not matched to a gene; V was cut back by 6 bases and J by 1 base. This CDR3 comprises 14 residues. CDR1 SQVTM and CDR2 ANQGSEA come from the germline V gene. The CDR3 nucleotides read TGCAGCGTGCTACCGGGACTAGGCACAGATACGCAGTATTTT. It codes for CSVLPGLGTDTQYF.

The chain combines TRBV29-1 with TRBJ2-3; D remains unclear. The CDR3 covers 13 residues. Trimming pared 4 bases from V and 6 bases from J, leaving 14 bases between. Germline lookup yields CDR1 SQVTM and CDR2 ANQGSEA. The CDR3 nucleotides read TGCAGCGTTGGAAGTCCCCTGGCCGATACGCAGTATTTT. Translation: CSVGSPLADTQYF.

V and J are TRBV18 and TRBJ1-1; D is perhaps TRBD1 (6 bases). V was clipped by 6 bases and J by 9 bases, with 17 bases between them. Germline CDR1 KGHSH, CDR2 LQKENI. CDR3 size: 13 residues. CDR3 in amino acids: CASSVDRRVKAFF. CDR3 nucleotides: TGTGCCAGCTCGGTTGACAGGCGGGTTAAAGCTTTCTTT.

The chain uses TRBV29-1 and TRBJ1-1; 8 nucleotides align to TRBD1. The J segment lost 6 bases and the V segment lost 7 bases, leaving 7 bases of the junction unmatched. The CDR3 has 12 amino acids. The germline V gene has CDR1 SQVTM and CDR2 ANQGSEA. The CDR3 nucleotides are TGCAGCGCAGGACAGGGTCTGGCTGAAGCTTTCTTT. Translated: CSAGQGLAEAFF.

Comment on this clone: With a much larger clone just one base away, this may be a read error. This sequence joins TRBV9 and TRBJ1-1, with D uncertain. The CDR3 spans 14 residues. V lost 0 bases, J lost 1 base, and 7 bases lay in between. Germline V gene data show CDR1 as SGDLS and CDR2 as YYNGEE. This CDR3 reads CASSVGRQNTEAFF. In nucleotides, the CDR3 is TGTGCCAGCAGCGTAGGGCGGCAGAACACTGAAGCTTTCTTT.

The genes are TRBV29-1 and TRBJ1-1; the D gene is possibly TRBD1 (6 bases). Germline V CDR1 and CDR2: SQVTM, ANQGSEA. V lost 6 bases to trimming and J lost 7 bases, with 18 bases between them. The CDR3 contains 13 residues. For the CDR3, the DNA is TGCAGCGTCACCATGACAGGAGGTCTTGAAGCTTTCTTT. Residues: CSVTMTGGLEAFF.

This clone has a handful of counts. CDR3 region: CAWSPGHERNIQYF. Written as DNA, the CDR3 is TGTGCCTGGTCGCCGGGGCATGAAAGAAACATTCAGTACTTC. The V gene is TRBV30, the J gene TRBJ2-4; D is tentatively TRBD1 or TRBD2 (5 bases each). The CDR3 is 14 amino acids. Germline V gives CDR1 GTSNPN, CDR2 SVGIG (reference sequence). The germline V and J ends were trimmed by 5 bases and 6 bases, with 17 bases remaining between them.

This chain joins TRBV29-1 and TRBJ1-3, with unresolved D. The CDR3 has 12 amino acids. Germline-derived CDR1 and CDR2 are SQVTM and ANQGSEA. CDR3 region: CANGDSGNTIYF. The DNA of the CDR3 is TGCGCAAATGGGGACTCTGGAAACACCATATATTTT.